These 27 T cell receptor beta chains were all obtained from the same sample, sequenced in a study of Ad26.COV2.S vaccination and SARS-CoV-2 variants. Treatment noted: around 19 received Ad26.COV2.S at low or high dose, single or two shots; 5 received placebo; per-sample allocation not given. Sampling took place 63 days after the first vaccine or placebo injection. Sequencing used immunoSEQ multiplex PCR; TCRdb keeps in-frame clones, though not all of them. The table records more than 300,000 clones, roughly 91% of them present only once. The sequenced sample was peripheral blood, obtained in a trial of Ad26.COV2.S vaccine versus placebo. These TCRs come from a person aged 18 to 65 who received the Ad26.COV2.S COVID-19 vaccine or a placebo.

The table lists this clone with a count of one. The gene calls are TRBV10-3 and TRBJ2-5; D is perhaps TRBD1 (6 bases). The CDR3 contains 13 residues. V dropped 7 bases and J dropped 5 bases, with 14 bases sitting between them. Germline CDR1 and CDR2: ENHRY and SYGVKD. CDR3 protein: CAITRGSGETQYF. The CDR3 coding sequence is TGTGCCATCACCAGGGGCTCCGGGGAGACCCAGTACTTC.

The chain employs TRBV10-3 and TRBJ2-7, with 11 bases lining up with TRBD2. Germline assignment: CDR1 ENHRY and CDR2 SYGVKD. The length of the CDR3 is 15 residues. The J segment lost 0 bases and the V segment lost 4 bases, leaving 2 bases of the junction unmatched. DNA for the CDR3: TGTGCCATCAGTGGGACTAGCGGGTCCTCCTACGAGCAGTACTTC. Translated, it gives CAISGTSGSSYEQYF.

The rearrangement links TRBV14 to TRBJ2-1; 12 bases match TRBD2. Trimming at V came to 0 bases and at J to 3 bases, leaving 6 bases not matched to a gene. This CDR3 is built from 18 residues. Per the germline V gene, CDR1 is SGHDN and CDR2 is FVKESK. CDR3 loop: CASSQDYLAGGLYNEQFF. CDR3 bases: TGTGCCAGCAGCCAAGATTACCTAGCGGGGGGGCTCTACAATGAGCAGTTCTTC.

In this sample, this clone turned up a few times. The chain is built from TRBV12-5 and TRBJ2-7, with unresolved D. The CDR3 spans 12 residues. V lost 0 bases and J 4 bases, leaving 4 bases between the germline ends. Germline CDR1 LGHNT, CDR2 FRNRAP. CDR3 in amino acids: CASGLVGYEQYF. The CDR3 DNA reads as TGTGCTAGTGGTTTGGTCGGGTACGAGCAGTACTTC.

CDR3 DNA: TGTGCCAGTACTAAGGAACGGACAGGGGGCGCGTCCGAGCAGTACTTC. As protein: CASTKERTGGASEQYF. The gene calls are TRBV2 and TRBJ2-7; the match to TRBD1 covers 11 bases. There are 16 residues in the CDR3. The germline V gene has CDR1 SNHLY and CDR2 FYNNEI. V gave up 9 bases and J gave up 6 bases; unmatched junction bases: 16.

This clone came up a few times. V is TRBV5-1 and J is TRBJ1-5, with D tentatively TRBD1 (5 bases). The germline gives CDR1 SGHRS, CDR2 YFSETQ. The CDR3 extends over 15 amino acids. V lost 3 bases and J 3 bases, leaving 13 bases between the germline ends. CDR3 sequence reads: CASSWKQEINQPQHF. CDR3 coding DNA: TGCGCCAGCAGCTGGAAACAGGAGATCAATCAGCCCCAGCATTTT.

This clone has only one observation. The V and J genes are TRBV10-3 and TRBJ1-4; D unresolved. Germline CDR1 is ENHRY and CDR2 is SYGVKD. V was trimmed by 0 bases and J by 8 bases, leaving 22 bases between them. The CDR3 consists of 18 residues. Here the CDR3 DNA reads TGTGCCATCAGTGAGTCGATCTCGGCACGGAGGATCGCGGAAAAACTGTTTTTT. Its protein is CAISESISARRIAEKLFF.

The table lists this clone with a count of one. Other DNA sequences in this sample translate to the same CDR3. The rearrangement joins TRBV6-6 to TRBJ2-1; unclear D gene. This CDR3 is 13 amino acids long. The germline CDR1 and CDR2 sequences are MNHNY and SVGAGI (reference sequence). Between the trimmed V and J ends, which lost 2 bases and 7 bases, there was a span of 9 bases. The DNA of the CDR3 is TGTGCCAGCAGTTACGCCGGGTTGAATGAGCAGTTCTTC. It specifies CASSYAGLNEQFF.

The rearrangement uses TRBV18 and TRBJ2-3; 8 bases are shared with TRBD2. The J segment lost 2 bases and the V segment lost 2 bases, leaving 6 bases of the junction unmatched. The V gene's germline CDR1 is KGHSH and CDR2 LQKENI. The CDR3 extends over 16 amino acids. CDR3 DNA sequence: TGTGCCAGCTCACCAGGGACTAGAATCATCACAGATACGCAGTATTTT. Translating gives CASSPGTRIITDTQYF.

V gene TRBV6-5 combines with J gene TRBJ2-2; 9 bases are a match to TRBD2. Unmatched junction bases numbered 1, after V lost 2 bases and J lost 0 bases. CDR1 and CDR2 (germline): MNHEY, SVGAGI. This CDR3 region has 16 residues. This CDR3 is CASSYAGGSNTGELFF. The CDR3 DNA follows: TGTGCCAGCAGTTACGCGGGGGGGTCGAACACCGGGGAGCTGTTTTTT.

The chain employs TRBV6-5 and TRBJ2-7, with no clear D. CDR1 is MNHEY and CDR2 is SVGAGI in the germline V gene. V was clipped by 6 bases and J by 3 bases, with 12 bases between them. The CDR3 loop spans 13 amino acids. CDR3: CASSKTSYYEQYF. The CDR3 nucleotides read TGTGCCAGCAGCAAGACATCGTACTACGAGCAGTACTTC.

The chain combines TRBV5-1 with TRBJ2-7; 8 bases agree with TRBD2. In germline, CDR1 is SGHRS, CDR2 YFSETQ. The V and J ends lost 4 bases and 1 base, in that order; junction bases with no gene match: 4. The CDR3 runs to 14 residues. CDR3 coding DNA: TGCGCCAGCAGCGGGATAGCGGGATCCTACGAGCAGTACTTC. It codes for CASSGIAGSYEQYF.

The genes are TRBV28 and TRBJ2-2; D is perhaps TRBD1 (6 bases). The germline V and J ends were trimmed by 9 bases and 2 bases, with 16 bases remaining between them. CDR3 length: 15 residues. Germline CDR1 reads MDHEN; CDR2 reads SYDVKM. The CDR3 nucleotides read TGTGCCAGTTCCGGGACATCTGTCAACACCGGGGAGCTGTTTTTT. This translates into CASSGTSVNTGELFF. Full variable domain (missing parts from reference TRBV28 and TRBJ2-2): DVKVTQSSRYLVKRTGEKVFLECVQDMDHENMFWYRQDPGLGLRLIYFSYDVKMKEKGDIPEGYSVSREKKERFSLILESASTNQTSMYLCASSGTSVNTGELFFGEGSRLTVL.

As regards this clone: Other DNA sequences within the sample encode an identical CDR3. J is TRBJ2-5 and V is TRBV11-2, with 11 bases that match TRBD2. J lost 4 bases, V lost 2 bases, and 3 bases had no gene match. This CDR3 has 15 amino acids. Per the germline V gene, CDR1 is SGHAT and CDR2 is FQNNGV. The CDR3 coding sequence is TGTGCCAGCAGCTTACTAGCGGGGGGAAGAGAGACCCAGTACTTC. The encoded protein is CASSLLAGGRETQYF. The entire variable domain, with the rest obtained from reference TRBV11-2 and TRBJ2-5, is as follows: EAGVAQSPRYKIIEKRQSVAFWCNPISGHATLYWYQQILGQGPKLLIQFQNNGVVDDSQLPKDRFSAERLKGVDSTLKIQPAKLEDSAVYLCASSLLAGGRETQYFGPGTRLLVL.

The J gene is TRBJ2-7, the V gene TRBV7-8; the match to TRBD1 covers 8 bases. V lost 5 bases and J lost 3; bases outside the gene matches: 15. The CDR3 extends over 17 amino acids. The germline V gene has CDR1 SGHVS and CDR2 FQNEAQ. CDR3 nucleotide sequence: TGTGCCAGCAGCCAAACCCATACAGGGGGATGGAGCTACGAGCAGTACTTC. This codes for CASSQTHTGGWSYEQYF.

The rearrangement joins TRBV18 to TRBJ1-1, with a weak D call TRBD1 (6 bases). The CDR3 sequence is 14 residues long. Germline CDR1 and CDR2: KGHSH and LQKENI. V shed 6 bases and J shed 1 base, with 12 bases lying between them. The CDR3: CASSLGQANTEAFF. The CDR3 DNA follows: TGTGCCAGCTCGCTGGGACAAGCGAACACTGAAGCTTTCTTT.

This clone was detected only once. For the CDR3, the DNA is TGTGCCACCAGTGGTCCCGGACTAGCAGATACGCAGTATTTT. This gives the protein CATSGPGLADTQYF. This chain uses TRBV24-1 with TRBJ2-3; 7 bases map to TRBD2. J gave up 4 bases and V 5 bases, and 5 bases lay outside the gene matches. Germline CDR1 is KGHDR and CDR2 is SFDVKD. The CDR3 is 14 amino acids.

This clone was seen once. The gene calls are TRBV29-1 and TRBJ2-7; tentative D call: TRBD1 (7 bases). Germline CDR1 is SQVTM and CDR2 is ANQGSEA. The CDR3 is 15 residues long. Trimming stripped 3 bases from V and 5 bases from J, with 20 bases between. CDR3 sequence (DNA): TGCAGCGTTGAGAGGCGTCAGGGGGGTAAGAACGAGCAGTACTTC. Its protein is CSVERRQGGKNEQYF.

The chain joins TRBV10-2 to TRBJ1-4; 7 positions match TRBD1. CDR1 and CDR2 from the germline V gene are WSHSY and SAAADI. The CDR3 covers 15 residues. Trimming cost V 8 bases and J 0 bases; bases outside gene matches: 6. The CDR3: CASSAGTATNEKLFF. The CDR3 DNA reads as TGCGCCAGCTCAGCGGGGACAGCAACTAATGAAAAACTGTTTTTT.

This clone was recorded only once. This chain uses TRBV12-3 or TRBV12-4 with TRBJ2-2; D unclear. There are 12 residues in the CDR3. Trimming stripped 4 bases from V and 7 bases from J, with 7 bases between. The CDR3 here is CASSSVGGELFF. The CDR3 DNA reads TGTGCCAGCAGTTCCGTTGGCGGGGAGCTGTTTTTT.

This chain joins TRBV19 and TRBJ1-5; TRBD1 matches 8 bases. The germline V gene has CDR1 LNHDA and CDR2 SQIVND (reference sequence). J lost 4 bases, V lost 6 bases, and 11 bases had no gene match. The CDR3 sequence is 16 residues long. The CDR3 coding sequence is TGTGCCAGTAGGGCACCAGGGGGCTTAGGGAATCAGCCCCAGCATTTT. Its protein product is CASRAPGGLGNQPQHF.

The chain joins TRBV29-1 to TRBJ1-4; 11 bases match TRBD1. The CDR3 consists of 17 residues. Unmatched junction bases numbered 9, after V lost 6 bases and J lost 0 bases. CDR1 and CDR2 (germline): SQVTM, ANQGSEA. CDR3 region: CSVLRRDRGTTNEKLFF. The CDR3 bases are TGCAGCGTCCTACGCCGGGACAGGGGGACAACTAATGAAAAACTGTTTTTT. The whole variable domain, remainder taken from reference TRBV29-1 and TRBJ1-4, is SAVISQKPSRDICQRGTSLTIQCQVDSQVTMMFWYRQQPGQSLTLIATANQGSEATYESGFVIDKFPISRPNLTFSTLTVSNMSPEDSSIYLCSVLRRDRGTTNEKLFFGSGTQLSVL.

The CDR3 spells CASSEAPGVGNTIYF. The CDR3 coding sequence is TGTGCCAGCAGTGAAGCGCCAGGGGTCGGAAACACCATATATTTT. The chain carries TRBV6-1 and TRBJ1-3, with D tentatively TRBD1 (6 bases). This CDR3 is 15 amino acids long. V lost 0 bases and J 4 bases, leaving 10 bases between the germline ends. Germline CDR1 is MNHNS and CDR2 is SASEGT.

The V call is TRBV7-9, the J call TRBJ2-1, with TRBD1 as a possible D gene (5 bases). Germline-derived CDR1 and CDR2 are SEHNR and FQNEAQ (reference sequence). CDR3 length: 16 amino acids. The germline V and J ends were trimmed by 1 base and 0 bases, with 10 bases remaining between them. CDR3 loop: CASSLVGVSSYNEQFF. The CDR3 coding sequence is TGTGCCAGCAGCTTAGTAGGGGTGAGCTCCTACAATGAGCAGTTCTTC.

This chain uses TRBV15 with TRBJ1-3, with 9 bases aligning to TRBD1. The CDR3 covers 14 residues. Germline V lookup: CDR1 LNHNV, CDR2 YYDKDF (reference sequence). V was pared by 3 bases and J by 9 bases, with 6 bases of the junction left unmatched. The CDR3: CATSSATGGFTIYF. The DNA of the CDR3 is TGTGCCACCAGCAGTGCGACAGGGGGATTCACCATATATTTT.

This clone was observed once. J is TRBJ1-1 and V is TRBV27; 9 bases fit TRBD1. V lost 6 bases to trimming and J lost 5 bases; unmatched junction nucleotides: 7. Germline V CDR1 and CDR2: MNHEY, SMNVEV (reference sequence). The CDR3 loop spans 14 amino acids. The CDR3 sequence is CASRSTGGRTEAFF. CDR3 coding DNA: TGTGCCAGCAGGTCGACAGGGGGTAGAACTGAAGCTTTCTTT.

The rearrangement joins TRBV4-1 to TRBJ1-1; D gene unclear. This CDR3 comprises 14 residues. Deletions cut 0 bases from V and 1 base from J, with 6 bases between. Germline V gene lookup returns CDR1 MGHRA and CDR2 YSYEKL. The CDR3, as DNA: TGCGCCAGCAGCCAAGACAGGAGGAACACTGAAGCTTTCTTT. This sequence encodes CASSQDRRNTEAFF.